The entry below gives a single TCR beta chain sequence along with its context. This sample is drawn from a study of blood T cell repertoires in COVID-19. For the study at large: Acute and convalescent COVID-19 samples came from the United States, Italy and Spain. The cDNA or gDNA used as material had been derived from T cells, B-cell-depleted T cells, or PBMCs.

The method was immunoSEQ multiplex PCR; TCRdb's version includes in-frame clones alone and lacks a portion of them. This repertoire shows about 170,000 clones, about 88% found once; its top ten account for under 30%. The CDR3 covers 13 residues. CDR1 LNHDA and CDR2 SQIVND come from the germline V gene (reference sequence). The V segment lost 7 bases and the J segment 3 bases; nucleotides outside the gene matches: 5. The sequence came from a man in his sixties with acute or convalescent COVID-19. Source material: peripheral blood. J is TRBJ1-1 and V is TRBV19, with 7 bases lining up with TRBD1. CDR3 coding DNA: TGTGCCAGTACCTTTGACAGGGACACTGAAGCTTTCTTT. Residues: CASTFDRDTEAFF.